This TCR beta chain was captured by sequencing in a study of blood T cells in healthy people across ages. Germline CDR1 SEHNR, CDR2 FQNEAQ (reference sequence). The V gene end was trimmed by 6 bases and the J gene end by 2 bases; junction bases not matched to a gene: 12. The CDR3 loop spans 16 amino acids. Regarding the study as a whole: The unknown donor CMV status may have confounded expanded clonotype changes. Fewer expanded clones and more diversity marked long-lived versus aged donors.

A J-beta primer mix and a sample-barcoded 5' primer were used in a second PCR of roughly 6 to 12 cycles. One entry per CDR3 protein results from TCRdb running MiXCR on the 5' RACE reads. The repertoire holds 600,000 to 1,000,000 distinct CDR3 sequences, with about three fifths as singletons. A note on this clonotype: Antigen: not known.

The receptor's source is a man between 25 and 39 years old in good health. The chain links TRBV7-9 to TRBJ2-5; 7 bases map to TRBD2. Sequencing used blood. CDR3 residues: CASSPLGAAGQETQYF. CDR3 nucleotides: TGTGCCAGCAGTCCCCTGGGCGCAGCGGGGCAAGAGACCCAGTACTTC.